This TCR beta chain comes out of a study of T cells in Graves' hyperthyroidism and ophthalmopathy. V was trimmed by 3 bases and J by 7 bases, leaving 19 bases between them. Per the germline V gene, CDR1 is SQVTM and CDR2 is ANQGSEA. The CDR3 is 14 residues long. This clonotype appeared many times. Its antigen is not known. Amplification targeted TCR beta CDR3 regions from RNA transcripts. A set of HTBI primers served as the primers for a first-round RT-PCR of the TCR CDR3. TCRdb called the multiplex PCR reads again in MiXCR, with one record for every CDR3 protein. Seen here are around 580,000 distinct CDR3 sequences, roughly 50% observed once, and the top ten hold approximately 8.4%. The study's findings and limits: Ophthalmopathy was separated from stable hyperthyroidism by a 13 V-J model.

Absence of ophthalmopathy progression within 18 months defined stable Graves' hyperthyroidism. The patients, who ranged from 18 to 65 in age, presented with newly diagnosed hyperthyroidism lasting under 2 months. The TCR originated in a woman aged 18-29 years with Graves' hyperthyroidism. The chain combines TRBV29-1 with TRBJ2-7; unclear D gene. The sequenced sample was peripheral blood or thyroid tissue (not recorded which). CDR3 amino acids: CSVDGPKPGPEQYF. CDR3 DNA sequence: TGCAGCGTTGATGGTCCTAAGCCGGGTCCGGAGCAGTACTTC.